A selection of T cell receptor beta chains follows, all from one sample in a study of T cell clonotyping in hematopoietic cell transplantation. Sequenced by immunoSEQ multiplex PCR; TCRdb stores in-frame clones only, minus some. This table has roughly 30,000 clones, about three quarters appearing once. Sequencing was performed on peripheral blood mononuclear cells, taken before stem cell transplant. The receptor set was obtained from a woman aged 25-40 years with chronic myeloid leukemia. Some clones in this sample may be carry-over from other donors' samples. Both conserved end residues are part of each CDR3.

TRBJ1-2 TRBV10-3 CAISDNIGQGGNGYTF
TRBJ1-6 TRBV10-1 CASSMGQPNSPLHF
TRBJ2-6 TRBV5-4 CASRGDSKANVLTF
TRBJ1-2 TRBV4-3 CASSQEARSYTF
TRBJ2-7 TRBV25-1 CASRGAPYEQYF
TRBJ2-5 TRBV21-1 CASIRGRETQYF
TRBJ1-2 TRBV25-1 CASSEYKGRDYGYTF
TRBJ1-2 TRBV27 CASSLSFSQNYGYTF
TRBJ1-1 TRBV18 CASSPYSSNTEAFF
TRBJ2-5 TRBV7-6 CASSFGMGETQYF
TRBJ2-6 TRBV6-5 CASSPNQPGANVLTF
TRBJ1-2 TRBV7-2 CASSWVGEGYTF
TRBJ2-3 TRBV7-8 CASSLRVEKYF
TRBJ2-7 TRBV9 CASSVGHTRGYEQYF
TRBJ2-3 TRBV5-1 CASTPGGSTDTQYF
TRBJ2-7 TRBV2 CASSGQGLYEQYF
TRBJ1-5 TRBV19 CASSLLGTKNNQPQHF
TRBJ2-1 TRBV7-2 CASSPGQGPYNEQFF
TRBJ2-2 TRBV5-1 CASSLGQGAITGELFF
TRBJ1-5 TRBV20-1 CSARLSVFEHF
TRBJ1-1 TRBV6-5 CASMSGQVNTEAFF
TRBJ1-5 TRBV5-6 CASSLNRYSNQPQHF
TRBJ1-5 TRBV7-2 CASSQNMNQPQHF
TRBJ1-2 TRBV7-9 CASSLDYYGYTF
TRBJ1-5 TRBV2 CASSEGGYSNQPQHF
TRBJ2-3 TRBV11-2 CASSSMRAITSTDTQYF
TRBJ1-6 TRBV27 CASSFRQLNSPLHF
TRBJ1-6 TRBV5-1 CASSLGGESPLHF
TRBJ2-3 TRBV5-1 CASSFIAGGLDTQYF
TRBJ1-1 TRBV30 CAWSLSGRYTKGFF
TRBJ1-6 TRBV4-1 CASSQTSLGDSPLHF
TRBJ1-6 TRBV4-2 CASSQYQGTDFLHF
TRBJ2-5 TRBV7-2 CASQVLQETQYF